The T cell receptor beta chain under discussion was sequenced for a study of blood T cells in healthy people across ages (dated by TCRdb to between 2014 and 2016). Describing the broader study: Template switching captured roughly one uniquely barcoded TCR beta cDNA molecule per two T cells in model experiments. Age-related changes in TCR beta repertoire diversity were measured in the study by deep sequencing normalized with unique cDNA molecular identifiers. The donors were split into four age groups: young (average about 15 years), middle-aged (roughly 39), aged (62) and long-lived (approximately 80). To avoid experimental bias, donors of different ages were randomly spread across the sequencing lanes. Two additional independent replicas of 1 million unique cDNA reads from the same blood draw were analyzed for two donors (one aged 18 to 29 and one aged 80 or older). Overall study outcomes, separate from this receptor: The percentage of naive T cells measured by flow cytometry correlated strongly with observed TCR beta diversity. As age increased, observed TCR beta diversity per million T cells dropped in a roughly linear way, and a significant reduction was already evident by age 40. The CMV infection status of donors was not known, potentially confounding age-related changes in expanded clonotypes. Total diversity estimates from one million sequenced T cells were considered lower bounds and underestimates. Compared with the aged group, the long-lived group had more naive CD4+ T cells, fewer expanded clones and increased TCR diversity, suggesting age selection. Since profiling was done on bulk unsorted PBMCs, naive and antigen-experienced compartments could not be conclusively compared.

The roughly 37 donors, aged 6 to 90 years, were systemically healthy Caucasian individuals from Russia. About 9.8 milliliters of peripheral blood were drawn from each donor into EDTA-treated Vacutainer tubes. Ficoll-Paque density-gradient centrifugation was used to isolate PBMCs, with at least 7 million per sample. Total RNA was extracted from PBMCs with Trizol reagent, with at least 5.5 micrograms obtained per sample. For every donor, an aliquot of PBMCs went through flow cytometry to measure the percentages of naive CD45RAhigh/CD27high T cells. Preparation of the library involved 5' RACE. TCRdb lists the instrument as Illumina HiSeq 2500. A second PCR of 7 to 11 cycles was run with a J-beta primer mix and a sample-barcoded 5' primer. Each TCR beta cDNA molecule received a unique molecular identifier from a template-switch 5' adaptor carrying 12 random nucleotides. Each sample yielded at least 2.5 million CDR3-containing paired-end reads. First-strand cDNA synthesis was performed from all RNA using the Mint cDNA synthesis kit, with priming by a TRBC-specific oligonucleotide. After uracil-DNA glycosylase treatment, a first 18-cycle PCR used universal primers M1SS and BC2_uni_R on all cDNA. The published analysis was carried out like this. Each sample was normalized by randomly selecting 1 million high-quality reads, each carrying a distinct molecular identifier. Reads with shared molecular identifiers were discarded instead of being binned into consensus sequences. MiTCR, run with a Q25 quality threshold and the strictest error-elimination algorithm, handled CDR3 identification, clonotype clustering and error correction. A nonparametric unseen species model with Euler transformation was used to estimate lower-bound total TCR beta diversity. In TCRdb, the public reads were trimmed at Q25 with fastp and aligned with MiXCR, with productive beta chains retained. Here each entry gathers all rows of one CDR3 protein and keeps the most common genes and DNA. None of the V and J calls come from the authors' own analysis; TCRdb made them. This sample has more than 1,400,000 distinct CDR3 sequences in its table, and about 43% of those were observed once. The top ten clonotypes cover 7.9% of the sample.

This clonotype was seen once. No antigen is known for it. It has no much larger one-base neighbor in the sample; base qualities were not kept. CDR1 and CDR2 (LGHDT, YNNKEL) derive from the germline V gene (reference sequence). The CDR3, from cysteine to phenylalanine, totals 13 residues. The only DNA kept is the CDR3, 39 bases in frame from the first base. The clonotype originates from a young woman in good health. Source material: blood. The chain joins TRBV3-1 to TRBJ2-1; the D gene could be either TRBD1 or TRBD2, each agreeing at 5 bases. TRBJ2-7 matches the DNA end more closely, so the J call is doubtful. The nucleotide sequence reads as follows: TGTGCCAGCGAGGGGATACTCTACAATGAGCAGTACTTC. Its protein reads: CASEGILYNEQYF.